The 25 T cell receptor beta chains listed next were all sequenced from one sample in a study of metastatic and nonmetastatic thyroid tumors. Prior to thyroid surgery, none of the patients had received any treatment. TCRdb re-called the PCR reads via MiXCR. The sample holds some 33,000 clones, about a fifth seen once. The sequenced sample was tumor tissue. The receptors derive from a male donor with papillary thyroid cancer or a benign thyroid nodule (not recorded which). Some clones in this sample may be carry-over from other donors' samples.

This clone came up a few times. One end of the junction fails to match germline, which may point to a read error. The same CDR3 can be traced to other DNA sequences in this sample. V gene TRBV12-3 or TRBV12-4 combines with J gene TRBJ1-4, with 7 bases aligning to TRBD1. There are 12 residues in the CDR3. The CDR3 DNA reads TGTGCCAGCAGAAGGACAGGTGAAAAACTTTTTTTT. Its translation is CASRRTGEKLFF.

This clone was seen repeatedly, ten times or more. This chain connects TRBV18 to TRBJ2-5, with 7 bases matching TRBD2. The CDR3 runs 14 residues. The junction had 2 bases not matched to a gene; V was cut back by 3 bases and J by 1 base. Per germline, CDR1 KGHSH and CDR2 LQKENI. In DNA form, the CDR3 reads TGTGCCAGCTCACCTATAGCGGGCCAAGAGACCCAGTACTTC. Protein: CASSPIAGQETQYF.

This clone was counted ten times or more. The V gene is TRBV30, the J gene TRBJ2-7; 11 positions match TRBD1. This CDR3 is built from 12 residues. Losses at the gene ends were 8 bases for V and 1 base for J; bases not matched to a gene: 1. Germline lookup yields CDR1 GTSNPN and CDR2 SVGIG (reference sequence). For the CDR3, the DNA is TGTGCCGGACAGGGGGCATCCTACGAGCAGTACTTC. Protein sequence: CAGQGASYEQYF.

This rearrangement joins TRBV9 to TRBJ2-3, with 8 bases matching TRBD1. V dropped 0 bases and J dropped 1; count of bases not matched to a gene: 7. The CDR3 loop spans 17 amino acids. In germline, CDR1 is SGDLS, CDR2 YYNGEE. The CDR3 sequence: CASSVAPPGQGTDTQYF. CDR3 DNA: TGTGCCAGCAGCGTAGCTCCCCCGGGACAGGGCACAGATACGCAGTATTTT. The full variable domain, rest sourced from reference TRBV9 and TRBJ2-3, is DSGVTQTPKHLITATGQRVTLRCSPRSGDLSVYWYQQSLDQGLQFLIQYYNGEERAKGNILERFSAQQFPDLHSELNLSSLELGDSALYFCASSVAPPGQGTDTQYFGPGTRLTVL.

This clone occurred a few times. A much larger clonotype is one base distant, so this may be a read error. In the same sample, other DNA sequences code for this CDR3. J is TRBJ2-3 and V is TRBV29-1; D call uncertain. CDR1 is SQVTM and CDR2 is ANQGSEA in the germline V gene. This CDR3 is 11 amino acids long. CDR3 bases: TGCAGCATCCAGGTGGTAGATACTCAGTATTTT. Amino acids: CSIQVVDTQYF.

This clone was seen more than once but under ten times. The rearrangement links TRBV6-1 to TRBJ1-2; perhaps TRBD1 as D (5 bases). The CDR3 consists of 13 residues. Germline V gene sequence: CDR1 MNHNS, CDR2 SASEGT. The V end was cut by 7 bases, the J end by 8 bases, with 17 bases between. This CDR3 is CASTYAGPMGYTF. Here the CDR3 DNA reads TGTGCCAGCACCTATGCAGGGCCAATGGGCTACACCTTC.

In its sample, this clone was seen many times. The genes are TRBV28 and TRBJ1-2; no definite D call. This CDR3 region has 14 residues. Trimming stripped 1 base from V and 6 bases from J, with 12 bases between. Germline lookup yields CDR1 MDHEN and CDR2 SYDVKM. DNA of the CDR3: TGTGCCAGCAGTTTATTCACGGCAGGCCATGGCTACACCTTC. Residues: CASSLFTAGHGYTF.

This clone appeared a few times. V is TRBV11-1 and J is TRBJ2-3; tentative D call: TRBD2 (6 bases). There are 15 residues in the CDR3. V was cut by 0 bases and J by 4 bases, with 11 bases left in between. CDR1 SGHAT and CDR2 FQDESV come from the germline V gene (reference sequence). CDR3 DNA: TGTGCCAGCAGCTTAGCGCGGTCTAGCGCAGATACGCAGTATTTT. This gives the protein CASSLARSSADTQYF.

This clone was counted at least ten times. CDR3 in amino acids: CASSEDRARGTQYF. CDR3 sequence (DNA): TGTGCCAGCAGTGAGGACAGGGCGCGTGGGACCCAGTACTTC. The chain is built from TRBV2 and TRBJ2-5; TRBD1 matches at 8 bases. The CDR3 spans 14 residues. Looked up from germline, CDR1 is SNHLY and CDR2 is FYNNEI. V gave up 3 bases and J gave up 7 bases; unmatched junction bases: 7.

The V and J genes are TRBV2 and TRBJ2-2; D not resolved. Germline V gene data show CDR1 as SNHLY and CDR2 as FYNNEI. Deletions cut 2 bases from V and 0 bases from J, with 7 bases between. The CDR3 has 15 amino acids. The CDR3 reads CASSEPGANTGELFF. In nucleotides, the CDR3 is TGTGCCAGCAGTGAACCAGGAGCGAACACCGGGGAGCTGTTTTTT. Complete variable domain (other parts from reference TRBV2 and TRBJ2-2): EPEVTQTPSHQVTQMGQEVILRCVPISNHLYFYWYRQILGQKVEFLVSFYNNEISEKSEIFDDQFSVERPDGSNFTLKIRSTKLEDSAMYFCASSEPGANTGELFFGEGSRLTVL.

This chain uses TRBV11-1 with TRBJ2-2, with D perhaps given as TRBD1 or TRBD2 (7 bases each). This CDR3 contains 16 residues. In germline, CDR1 is SGHAT, CDR2 FQDESV (reference sequence). V gave up 6 bases and J gave up 6 bases, with 20 bases separating them. The CDR3, as DNA: TGTGCCAGCAGTTCCGACAACAGGGGACTATCCGGGGAGCTGTTTTTT. This codes for CASSSDNRGLSGELFF.

The chain employs TRBV5-1 and TRBJ1-1, with no clear D. The CDR3 is 16 amino acids. The V gene lost 0 bases and the J gene lost 0 bases, with 12 bases spanning the gap. Germline loops: CDR1 SGHRS, CDR2 YFSETQ. The CDR3 is CASSLGTLQMNTEAFF. CDR3 nucleotide sequence: TGCGCCAGCAGCTTGGGAACCTTACAGATGAACACTGAAGCTTTCTTT.

This clone came up many times. This chain connects TRBV4-1 to TRBJ2-7; no clear D gene. Germline V lookup: CDR1 MGHRA, CDR2 YSYEKL. The length of the CDR3 is 14 residues. Trimming took off 3 bases at V and 0 bases at J, with 9 bases between the two ends. For the CDR3, the DNA is TGCGCCAGCAGCCAGAGCACCTACTCCTACGAGCAGTACTTC. Protein: CASSQSTYSYEQYF.

This clone came up many times. The chain recombines TRBV12-3 or TRBV12-4 with TRBJ2-4; TRBD2 matches at 9 bases. The CDR3 consists of 17 residues. V was clipped by 5 bases and J by 1 base; unmatched bases: 9. CDR3 region: CASSRLAGELAKNIQYF. CDR3 sequence (DNA): TGTGCCAGCAGTAGATTAGCGGGAGAGTTGGCCAAAAACATTCAGTACTTC.

At least ten counts were recorded for this clone. The rearrangement joins TRBV7-2 to TRBJ2-5; D gene unclear. The germline V gene encodes CDR1 SGHTA and CDR2 FQGNSA. Trimming left V 1 base short and J 2 bases short, with 11 bases between. The CDR3 sequence is 15 residues long. The CDR3 region is CASSLEGFGQETQYF. CDR3 in DNA: TGTGCCAGCAGCTTAGAAGGGTTTGGGCAAGAGACCCAGTACTTC.

This clone was recorded many times. The genes are TRBV7-9 and TRBJ2-5; D call uncertain. Trimming removed 4 bases from V and 2 bases from J, with 11 bases in between. This CDR3 spans 14 amino acids. CDR1 and CDR2 (germline): SEHNR, FQNEAQ (reference sequence). The DNA for the CDR3 is TGTGCCAGCAGCTCCACACTGGAACAAGAGACCCAGTACTTC. Residues: CASSSTLEQETQYF.

This clone was found a few times. J is TRBJ2-3 and V is TRBV27, with 16 bases aligning to TRBD2. Germline V gene lookup returns CDR1 MNHEY and CDR2 SMNVEV (reference sequence). The V segment lost 6 bases and the J segment 3 bases; nucleotides outside the gene matches: 0. This CDR3 is 15 amino acids long. The CDR3 DNA reads TGTGCCAGCAGGGGACTAGCGGGAGGGACAGATACGCAGTATTTT. The encoded protein is CASRGLAGGTDTQYF.

This clone has more than one count but fewer than ten. The gene calls are TRBV11-2 and TRBJ2-7; 13 bases map to TRBD2. The V gene end was trimmed by 7 bases and the J gene end by 6 bases; junction bases not matched to a gene: 18. There are 18 residues in the CDR3. Germline CDR1 is SGHAT and CDR2 is FQNNGV. The CDR3, as DNA: TGTGCCAGCATCTCCCCCTCCGAGTTGAGACTAGCGGGAGGCGAGCAGTACTTC. Protein product: CASISPSELRLAGGEQYF.

This chain connects TRBV20-1 to TRBJ2-7, with TRBD2 matching 9 bases. Germline CDR1 is DFQATT and CDR2 is SNEGSKA (reference sequence). CDR3 length: 14 residues. V gave up 3 bases and J gave up 0 bases; unmatched junction bases: 3. The CDR3 loop reads CSARPSGVSYEQYF. The CDR3 DNA follows: TGCAGTGCTAGGCCTAGCGGGGTCTCCTACGAGCAGTACTTC.

This clone was counted at least ten times. The rearrangement uses TRBV6-2 or TRBV6-3 and TRBJ2-7, with TRBD2 as a possible D gene (6 bases). The V gene lost 5 bases and the J gene lost 5 bases, with 13 bases spanning the gap. The germline gives CDR1 MNHEY, CDR2 SVGEGT. The CDR3 consists of 13 residues. CDR3 amino acids: CASSLGEVNEQYF. The CDR3 coding sequence is TGTGCCAGCAGTCTGGGGGAGGTAAACGAGCAGTACTTC.

This clone was observed many times. The V and J genes are TRBV3-1 and TRBJ2-6; D is ambiguous. V lost 3 bases to trimming and J lost 4 bases, with 4 bases between them. The CDR3 contains 13 residues. Germline values: CDR1 LGHDT, CDR2 YNNKEL (reference sequence). The CDR3, as DNA: TGTGCCAGCAGCCAGAAGGGGGCCAACGTCCTGACTTTC. It encodes CASSQKGANVLTF.

The J gene is TRBJ1-4, the V gene TRBV13; D gene unclear. This CDR3 region has 14 residues. Trimming pared 1 base from V and 8 bases from J, leaving 11 bases between. Germline V CDR1 and CDR2: PRHDT, FYEKMQ (reference sequence). The CDR3 DNA sequence: TGTGCCAGCAGCTTAGTGGGGTCGGGAGAAAAACTGTTTTTT. It is translated as CASSLVGSGEKLFF.

This clone was seen many times. This chain connects TRBV5-1 to TRBJ2-7, with 9 bases lining up with TRBD1. The J segment lost 0 bases and the V segment lost 4 bases, leaving 14 bases of the junction unmatched. CDR1 is SGHRS and CDR2 is YFSETQ in the germline V gene. This CDR3 spans 18 amino acids. CDR3 coding DNA: TGCGCCAGCAGCCTACAGCCCCGCGGACAGGGGAGCTCCTACGAGCAGTACTTC. Protein: CASSLQPRGQGSSYEQYF.

This clone was counted ten times or more. This chain uses TRBV7-2 with TRBJ2-3, with a possible D match to TRBD1 (5 bases). Trimming removed 4 bases from V and 4 bases from J, with 12 bases in between. CDR3 size: 14 residues. Germline lookup yields CDR1 SGHTA and CDR2 FQGNSA. CDR3 coding DNA: TGTGCCAGCAGCTGGACAAGGGCCCCAGATACGCAGTATTTT. Its translation is CASSWTRAPDTQYF.

V usage is TRBV7-2 and J usage is TRBJ2-2; no definite D call. The V gene's germline CDR1 is SGHTA and CDR2 FQGNSA. The CDR3 is made up of 15 amino acids. The ends were cut back, 1 base at V and 2 bases at J, with 8 bases in the middle. CDR3 region: CASSLESGNTGELFF. The CDR3, as DNA: TGTGCCAGCAGCTTAGAATCTGGTAACACCGGGGAGCTGTTTTTT. The variable domain in full, completed from reference TRBV7-2 and TRBJ2-2, reads GAGVSQSPSNKVTEKGKDVELRCDPISGHTALYWYRQSLGQGLEFLIYFQGNSAPDKSGLPSDRFSAERTGGSVSTLTIQRTQQEDSAVYLCASSLESGNTGELFFGEGSRLTVL.